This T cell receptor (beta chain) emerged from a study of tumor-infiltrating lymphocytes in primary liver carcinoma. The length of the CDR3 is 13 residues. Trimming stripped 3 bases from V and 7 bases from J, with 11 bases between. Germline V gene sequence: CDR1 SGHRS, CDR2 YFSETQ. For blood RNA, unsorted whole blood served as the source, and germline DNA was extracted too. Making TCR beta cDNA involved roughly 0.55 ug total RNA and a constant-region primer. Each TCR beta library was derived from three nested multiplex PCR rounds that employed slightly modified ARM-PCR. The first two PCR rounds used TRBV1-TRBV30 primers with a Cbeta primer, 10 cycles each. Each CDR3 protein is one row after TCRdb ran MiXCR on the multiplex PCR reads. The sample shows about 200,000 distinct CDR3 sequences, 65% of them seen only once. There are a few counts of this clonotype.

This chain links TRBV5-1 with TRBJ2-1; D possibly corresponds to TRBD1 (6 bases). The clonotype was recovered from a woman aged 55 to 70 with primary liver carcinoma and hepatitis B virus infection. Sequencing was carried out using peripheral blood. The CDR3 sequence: CASSSTTGNEQFF. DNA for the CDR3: TGCGCCAGCAGCTCAACTACAGGGAATGAGCAGTTCTTC.